The source of this T cell receptor (beta chain) is a study of blood T cell repertoires in COVID-19. In the source study's methods: Amplification of reference gene primers provided the estimated nucleated cell counts. Sequencing was performed with immunoSEQ multiplex PCR; in TCRdb, only in-frame clones are kept and a portion is missing. Clonal size and the V and J genes are those of that table, whereas D and trimming came from the DNA. In the table there are some 110,000 clones, around 86% of which are singletons. V lost 4 bases to trimming and J lost 2 bases, with 15 bases between them. The CDR3 totals 16 residues. Germline V gene data show CDR1 as LNHDA and CDR2 as SQIVND (reference sequence).

The clonotype originates from a man between 40 and 49 years old with acute or convalescent COVID-19. The chain links TRBV19 to TRBJ2-1; a weak D match, TRBD2 (5 bases). Sequencing was performed on peripheral blood. Here the CDR3 reads CASSSSGPGAYNEQFF. The CDR3 bases are TGTGCCAGTAGTAGTTCAGGTCCCGGGGCCTACAATGAGCAGTTCTTC.